Shown below are 21 T cell receptor beta chains from a single sample sequenced in a study of T cells in Graves' hyperthyroidism and ophthalmopathy. Researchers amplified the TCR beta CDR3 regions from RNA transcripts. An initial round of RT-PCR targeting the TCR CDR3 relied on the HTBI primer set. In TCRdb, the multiplex PCR reads were re-called with MiXCR into one record per CDR3 protein. The sample carries under 400,000 distinct CDR3 sequences, approximately 15% recorded once. Sequencing input: blood. The receptors stem from a woman aged 55 to 70 with Graves' hyperthyroidism.

This clonotype has just a few counts. The V and J genes are TRBV9 and TRBJ2-1; D may correspond to TRBD1 or TRBD2 (5 bases each). Trimming stripped 0 bases from V and 3 bases from J, with 16 bases between. The CDR3 runs 17 residues. Germline-derived CDR1 and CDR2 are SGDLS and YYNGEE. The CDR3, as DNA: TGTGCCAGCAGCGTAGGGGGTAGAGGGGCCCTCTACAATGAGCAGTTCTTC. Translating it yields CASSVGGRGALYNEQFF.

This clonotype has a count of ten or more. The rearrangement links TRBV11-2 to TRBJ2-7; 13 positions match TRBD2. Germline assignment: CDR1 SGHAT and CDR2 FQNNGV. The CDR3 totals 15 residues. V shed 5 bases and J 4 bases; nucleotides not matched to a gene: 5. For the CDR3, the DNA is TGTGCCAGCAGCCTAACTAGCGGGAGGGCTTACGAGCAGTACTTC. The encoded protein is CASSLTSGRAYEQYF.

This clonotype was found many times. The chain's CDR3 is CAVYGVSYEQYF. DNA of the CDR3: TGTGCCGTCTATGGGGTCAGCTACGAGCAGTACTTC. The chain is built from TRBV7-2 and TRBJ2-7; no clear D. Germline loops: CDR1 SGHTA, CDR2 FQGNSA. The CDR3 consists of 12 residues. Trimming cost V 11 bases and J 3 bases, with 14 bases left between them.

This rearrangement joins TRBV6-1 to TRBJ2-5, with D possibly matching TRBD1 (6 bases). The germline CDR1 and CDR2 sequences are MNHNS and SASEGT. The CDR3 extends over 13 amino acids. Trimming left V 5 bases short and J 5 bases short, with 12 bases between. Written as DNA, the CDR3 is TGTGCCAGCAGTCCCAGTAGGGGGGAGACCCAGTACTTC. Translated: CASSPSRGETQYF.

The table lists this clonotype with many counts. The chain is built from TRBV7-9 and TRBJ2-1; D is uncertain. Germline CDR1 is SEHNR and CDR2 is FQNEAQ (reference sequence). The CDR3 totals 13 residues. Between the trimmed V and J ends, which lost 5 bases and 13 bases, there was a span of 18 bases. The DNA for the CDR3 is TGTGCCAGCAGCGCCCCCCCTTTGGCCGCCCAGTTCTTC. Translating gives CASSAPPLAAQFF.

This clonotype has at least ten counts. The CDR3 DNA is TGTGCCAGCAGCTTAGGGGGGACCGCCCGGGGTGAGCAGTACTTC. Amino acid sequence: CASSLGGTARGEQYF. The chain employs TRBV11-2 and TRBJ2-7; D is perhaps TRBD1 or TRBD2 (5 bases each). CDR1 and CDR2 (germline): SGHAT, FQNNGV. With 1 base removed from V and 7 bases from J, the gap between germline ends came to 17 bases. The CDR3 length is 15 residues.

This clonotype was found many times. V gene TRBV6-2 or TRBV6-3 combines with J gene TRBJ1-2; a possible D gene is TRBD1 (5 bases). Per germline, CDR1 MNHEY and CDR2 SVGEGT. The CDR3 spans 13 residues. Trimming took 6 bases from V and 1 from J, leaving 9 bases between them. CDR3 DNA sequence: TGTGCCAGCAGGGGGGACCTTAACTATGGCTACACCTTC. This codes for CASRGDLNYGYTF.

This clonotype showed up many times. DNA for the CDR3: TGTGCCACCAGCAGAGGAGGGACAGGGGTCATGAACACTGAAGCTTTCTTT. This sequence encodes CATSRGGTGVMNTEAFF. The chain recombines TRBV15 with TRBJ1-1, with 10 bases lining up with TRBD1. The CDR3 is 17 residues long. The V segment lost 1 base and the J segment 0 bases; nucleotides outside the gene matches: 5. CDR1 and CDR2 from the germline V gene are LNHNV and YYDKDF (reference sequence).

The CDR3 protein is CASRWDLKGVRQYF. In nucleotides, the CDR3 is TGTGCCAGCAGGTGGGACCTTAAGGGGGTGCGGCAGTACTTC. V gene TRBV6-2 or TRBV6-3 combines with J gene TRBJ2-7, with D possibly matching TRBD1 (6 bases). Germline V gene sequence: CDR1 MNHEY, CDR2 SVGEGT. Trimming took off 6 bases at V and 9 bases at J, with 21 bases between the two ends. CDR3 size: 14 residues.

The V and J genes are TRBV29-1 and TRBJ2-3; TRBD1 matches at 9 bases. Germline V gives CDR1 SQVTM, CDR2 ANQGSEA. The CDR3 contains 14 residues. V was pared by 6 bases and J by 2 bases, with 6 bases of the junction left unmatched. For the CDR3, the DNA is TGCAGCGTCGCACAGGGGGCATCCACAGATACGCAGTATTTT. Its protein product is CSVAQGASTDTQYF.

The chain combines TRBV19 with TRBJ2-1; D tentatively reads TRBD1 or TRBD2 (5 bases each). The ends were cut back, 2 bases at V and 3 bases at J, with 23 bases in the middle. The CDR3 extends over 19 amino acids. The germline gives CDR1 LNHDA, CDR2 SQIVND (reference sequence). The DNA for the CDR3 is TGTGCCAGTAGTATACTGGGCACAGGTCAAGATAGCGACTACAATGAGCAGTTCTTC. Its translation: CASSILGTGQDSDYNEQFF. The variable domain in full, completed from reference TRBV19 and TRBJ2-1, reads DGGITQSPKYLFRKEGQNVTLSCEQNLNHDAMYWYRQDPGQGLRLIYYSQIVNDFQKGDIAEGYSVSREKKESFPLTVTSAQKNPTAFYLCASSILGTGQDSDYNEQFFGPGTRLTVL.

A note on this clonotype: This may come from a read error, since a much larger clone is one base off. V and J are TRBV28 and TRBJ1-2; D unresolved. Germline CDR1 MDHEN, CDR2 SYDVKM. V was pared by 5 bases and J by 7 bases, with 14 bases between. The CDR3 is 13 amino acids. The CDR3 protein is CASSGHVMGGYTF. The CDR3 DNA reads as TGTGCCAGCAGTGGCCACGTGATGGGTGGCTACACCTTC.

Many counts were recorded for this clonotype. This chain uses TRBV11-2 with TRBJ1-2; the D is unclear. The CDR3 extends over 14 amino acids. CDR1 is SGHAT and CDR2 is FQNNGV in the germline V gene. V lost 1 base and J lost 6, with 12 bases in between. The DNA for the CDR3 is TGTGCCAGCAGCTTAGGACCGGGGTGGAATGGCTACACCTTC. Translated, it gives CASSLGPGWNGYTF.

This clonotype appeared a few times. The chain combines TRBV20-1 with TRBJ1-1; no reliable D call. The CDR3 is 9 residues long. Germline V lookup: CDR1 DFQATT, CDR2 SNEGSKA (reference sequence). V gave up 4 bases and J gave up 5 bases, with 2 bases separating them. Here the CDR3 reads CSANTEAFF. The CDR3 bases are TGCAGTGCTAATACTGAAGCTTTCTTT.

With regard to this clonotype: A read error may explain this, as a much larger clone is one base away. Because the CDR3 is missing its conserved closing phenylalanine or tryptophan, this is likely a read error. The chain carries TRBV5-6 and TRBJ2-1; D is ambiguous. Trimming took off 4 bases at V and 6 bases at J, with 11 bases between the two ends. The CDR3 runs to 13 residues. Germline V gene lookup returns CDR1 SGHDT and CDR2 YYEEEE. DNA of the CDR3: TGTGCCAGCAGCCCTCCGACATCCAATGAGCAGTTCTGC. It is translated as CASSPPTSNEQFC.

This clonotype was seen repeatedly, ten times or more. The genes are TRBV6-2 or TRBV6-3 and TRBJ2-5, with a possible D match to TRBD1 (8 bases). This CDR3 contains 13 residues. Trimming took 6 bases from V and 10 from J, leaving 18 bases between them. Germline V gene sequence: CDR1 MNHEY, CDR2 SVGEGT. The CDR3 here is CASRLSTGEGQYF. The CDR3 coding sequence is TGTGCCAGCAGGCTATCGACAGGGGAGGGCCAGTACTTC.

Comment on this clonotype: A read error may produce the germline difference seen at one junction end. The chain links TRBV25-1 to TRBJ2-7; TRBD1 matches at 9 bases. This CDR3 has 14 residues. The germline CDR1 and CDR2 sequences are MGHDK and SYGVNS. The CDR3 DNA reads TGTGCCAGCAGTACCCCCCGGGACAGGGACGAGCAGTGCTTC. Protein product: CASSTPRDRDEQCF.

This clonotype was recorded many times. The chain couples TRBV7-2 to TRBJ2-7; 9 bases are a match to TRBD1. Germline V gene sequence: CDR1 SGHTA, CDR2 FQGNSA. The CDR3 is 14 residues long. V lost 3 bases, J lost 4 bases, and 4 bases stayed unmatched. This CDR3 is CASSFGDRVYEQYF. CDR3 bases: TGTGCCAGCAGCTTCGGGGACAGGGTTTACGAGCAGTACTTC. The whole variable domain, remainder taken from reference TRBV7-2 and TRBJ2-7, is GAGVSQSPSNKVTEKGKDVELRCDPISGHTALYWYRQSLGQGLEFLIYFQGNSAPDKSGLPSDRFSAERTGGSVSTLTIQRTQQEDSAVYLCASSFGDRVYEQYFGPGTRLTVT.

This sequence joins TRBV29-1 and TRBJ2-7; TRBD1 might be the D (6 bases). CDR3 length: 14 residues. CDR1 and CDR2 from the germline V gene are SQVTM and ANQGSEA. Trimming stripped 5 bases from V and 5 bases from J, with 19 bases between. Here the CDR3 DNA reads TGCAGCGTTTCAGCAGGGGCCTCGGGGAACGAGCAGTACTTC. Its protein is CSVSAGASGNEQYF.

The V gene is TRBV5-6, the J gene TRBJ2-5; D may be TRBD2 (6 bases). The germline gives CDR1 SGHDT, CDR2 YYEEEE. The V gene lost 3 bases and the J gene lost 4 bases, with 19 bases spanning the gap. The CDR3 runs 16 residues. The CDR3 DNA reads as TGTGCCAGCAGCTCCCTAGGACTCCGGGGAGGAGAGACCCAGTACTTC. The encoded protein is CASSSLGLRGGETQYF.

The chain uses TRBV6-5 and TRBJ1-5; the D is unclear. Germline V CDR1 and CDR2: MNHEY, SVGAGI. The CDR3 totals 15 residues. Trimming pared 0 bases from V and 1 base from J, leaving 7 bases between. The CDR3 nucleotides are TGTGCCAGCAGTTACTCTAGGGCGAGCAATCAGCCCCAGCATTTT. This gives the protein CASSYSRASNQPQHF.